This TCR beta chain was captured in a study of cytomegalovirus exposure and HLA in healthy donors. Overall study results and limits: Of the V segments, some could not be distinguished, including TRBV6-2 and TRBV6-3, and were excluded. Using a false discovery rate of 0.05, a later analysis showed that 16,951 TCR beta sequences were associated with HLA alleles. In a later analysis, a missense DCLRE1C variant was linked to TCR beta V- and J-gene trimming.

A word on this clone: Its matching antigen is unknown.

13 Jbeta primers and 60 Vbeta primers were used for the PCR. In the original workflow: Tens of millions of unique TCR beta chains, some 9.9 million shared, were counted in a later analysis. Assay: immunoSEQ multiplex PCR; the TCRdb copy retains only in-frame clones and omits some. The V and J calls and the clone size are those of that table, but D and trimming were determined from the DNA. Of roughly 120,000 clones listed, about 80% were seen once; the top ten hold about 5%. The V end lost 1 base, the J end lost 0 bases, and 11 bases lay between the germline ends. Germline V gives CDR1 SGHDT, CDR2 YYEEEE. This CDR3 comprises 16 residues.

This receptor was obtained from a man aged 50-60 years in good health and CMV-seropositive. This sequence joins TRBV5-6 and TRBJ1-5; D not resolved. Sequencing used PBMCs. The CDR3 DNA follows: TGTGCCAGCAGCTTGTCCAGGCCTAATAGCAATCAGCCCCAGCATTTT. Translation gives CASSLSRPNSNQPQHF.